These T cell receptor beta chains were read from a single sample in a study of response to subunit inactivated influenza vaccine. TCRdb re-derived calls from the RT-PCR reads in MiXCR, one entry per CDR3 protein. This sample has approximately 530,000 distinct CDR3 sequences; approximately 7.3% occur once, and the top ten carry about an eighth. Sequences were derived from PBMCs from blood, sampled around 25 months after vaccination. Source of these receptors: a man aged 45 to 70 who received an inactivated influenza vaccine. Both conserved end residues are part of each CDR3. The order of the fields is V gene, clone size, D gene, J gene, CDR3 DNA, CDR3 protein. A D gene is named only where the DNA matches it firmly. The size of a clone is reported for some rows only, either as once, few or many, or as a class for expanded clones.

v_call: TRBV19
clone_size: -
d_call: -
j_call: TRBJ2-3
cdr3_nt: TGTGCCAGTAGTATCGGGTCAATCTCGCAGTATTTT
cdr3_aa: CASSIGSISQYF

v_call: TRBV10-2
clone_size: many
d_call: TRBD1
j_call: TRBJ2-5
cdr3_nt: TGCGCCAGCAGCCCAATCGGGACAGAAGAGACCCAGTACTTC
cdr3_aa: CASSPIGTEETQYF

v_call: TRBV7-2
clone_size: many
d_call: -
j_call: TRBJ2-7
cdr3_nt: TGTGCCAGCAGCTTAAACGCCAACTCCTACGAGCAGTACTTC
cdr3_aa: CASSLNANSYEQYF

v_call: TRBV29-1
clone_size: -
d_call: -
j_call: TRBJ2-7
cdr3_nt: TGCAGCGTTGACTTGGGGGCACCCTACGAGCAGTACTTC
cdr3_aa: CSVDLGAPYEQYF

v_call: TRBV7-2
clone_size: few
d_call: -
j_call: TRBJ2-7
cdr3_nt: TGTGCCAGCAGCCGAGCCGGGACACTAACCTACGAGCAGTACTTC
cdr3_aa: CASSRAGTLTYEQYF

v_call: TRBV5-4
clone_size: many
d_call: TRBD1
j_call: TRBJ2-1
cdr3_nt: TGTGCCAGCAGACCGGCCGAAGACAGGGCTTCCTACAATGAGCAGTTCTTC
cdr3_aa: CASRPAEDRASYNEQFF

v_call: TRBV5-1
clone_size: few
d_call: TRBD1
j_call: TRBJ2-2
cdr3_nt: TGCGCCAGCATGCTTTGGACAGGGGACACCGGGGAGCTGTTTTTT
cdr3_aa: CASMLWTGDTGELFF

v_call: TRBV20-1
clone_size: -
d_call: TRBD2
j_call: TRBJ2-7
cdr3_nt: TGCAGTGCTAGAGATCTTAGCGGGAGTCGTTGGGAGCAGTACTTC
cdr3_aa: CSARDLSGSRWEQYF

v_call: TRBV27
clone_size: many
d_call: TRBD2
j_call: TRBJ2-3
cdr3_nt: TGTGCCACCAGCGGACTAGCGGGAGCAGATACGCAGTATTTT
cdr3_aa: CATSGLAGADTQYF

v_call: TRBV5-1
clone_size: many
d_call: -
j_call: TRBJ2-3
cdr3_nt: TGCGCCAGCGGTCGGACTATCCAAGATACGCAGTATTTT
cdr3_aa: CASGRTIQDTQYF

v_call: TRBV24-1
clone_size: -
d_call: -
j_call: TRBJ2-3
cdr3_nt: TGTGCCACCAGTGATCGGGTCAAAAAGGGTACGCAGTATTTT
cdr3_aa: CATSDRVKKGTQYF

v_call: TRBV5-1
clone_size: -
d_call: -
j_call: TRBJ2-5
cdr3_nt: TGCGCCAGCAGCCCAGGAAACCCGGGAGAGACCCAGTACTTC
cdr3_aa: CASSPGNPGETQYF

v_call: TRBV20-1
clone_size: few
d_call: TRBD1
j_call: TRBJ2-3
cdr3_nt: TGCAGTGTTAGTCCGGGACAGAGCACAGATACGCAGTATTTT
cdr3_aa: CSVSPGQSTDTQYF

v_call: TRBV29-1
clone_size: -
d_call: TRBD2
j_call: TRBJ2-7
cdr3_nt: TGCAGCGTTGGTCCTAGCGGGAGTGCCTACGAGCAGTACTTC
cdr3_aa: CSVGPSGSAYEQYF

v_call: TRBV9
clone_size: -
d_call: -
j_call: TRBJ1-3
cdr3_nt: TGTGCCAGCAGCCCCGCGGGGGGGGACCGCTCTGGAAACACCATATATTTT
cdr3_aa: CASSPAGGDRSGNTIYF

v_call: TRBV7-6
clone_size: few
d_call: -
j_call: TRBJ2-3
cdr3_nt: TGTGCCAGCAGCTTAACTGCCGCTGGACGAGATACGCAGTATTTT
cdr3_aa: CASSLTAAGRDTQYF

v_call: TRBV6-1
clone_size: few
d_call: -
j_call: TRBJ1-5
cdr3_nt: TGTGCCAGCAGCCGCACTCAGGGGAATCAGCCCCAGCATTTT
cdr3_aa: CASSRTQGNQPQHF

v_call: TRBV12-3/TRBV12-4
clone_size: many
d_call: -
j_call: TRBJ2-2
cdr3_nt: TGTGCCAGCTCATGGGGGGAATCGGCGGCCGGGGAGCTGTTTTTT
cdr3_aa: CASSWGESAAGELFF

v_call: TRBV6-6
clone_size: -
d_call: -
j_call: TRBJ2-7
cdr3_nt: TGTGCCAGCAGTCAGGTTAGCGAGTACGAGCAGTACTTC
cdr3_aa: CASSQVSEYEQYF

v_call: TRBV21-1
clone_size: -
d_call: -
j_call: TRBJ2-3
cdr3_nt: TGTGCCAGCAGCAAGCGACTAGCGGGAGTGGGCGATACGCAGTATTTT
cdr3_aa: CASSKRLAGVGDTQYF

v_call: TRBV27
clone_size: -
d_call: TRBD2
j_call: TRBJ2-4
cdr3_nt: TGTGCCAGCAGTCGACTAGCGGGAGCGGACATTCAGTACTTC
cdr3_aa: CASSRLAGADIQYF

v_call: TRBV10-3
clone_size: many
d_call: -
j_call: TRBJ1-6
cdr3_nt: TGTGCCATCAGTGACGGCATTGACAATTCACCCCTCCACTTT
cdr3_aa: CAISDGIDNSPLHF

v_call: TRBV18
clone_size: -
d_call: -
j_call: TRBJ1-1
cdr3_nt: TGTGCCAGCTCACCATATTCAGGGGCCAACTCGGGTGAAGCTTTCTTT
cdr3_aa: CASSPYSGANSGEAFF

v_call: TRBV25-1
clone_size: few
d_call: TRBD1
j_call: TRBJ2-5
cdr3_nt: TGTGCCAGCAGTGCAGGGGGTTCGGAGACCCAGTACTTC
cdr3_aa: CASSAGGSETQYF

v_call: TRBV12-3/TRBV12-4
clone_size: many
d_call: TRBD1
j_call: TRBJ2-2
cdr3_nt: TGTGCCAGCAGTTTAGAAGGGGGCGCAGCCGGGGAGCTGTTTTTT
cdr3_aa: CASSLEGGAAGELFF

v_call: TRBV7-2
clone_size: many
d_call: TRBD1
j_call: TRBJ2-7
cdr3_nt: TGTGCCAGCAGCCCCGGGACAGGGAGGTCCTACGAGCAGTACTTC
cdr3_aa: CASSPGTGRSYEQYF

v_call: TRBV4-3
clone_size: many
d_call: -
j_call: TRBJ2-5
cdr3_nt: TGCGCCAGCAGCAAAGAAGTCTCGGGGCGGGTCGCATCCGAGACCCAGTACTTC
cdr3_aa: CASSKEVSGRVASETQYF

v_call: TRBV12-3/TRBV12-4
clone_size: many
d_call: -
j_call: TRBJ2-2
cdr3_nt: TGTGCCAGCAGATCGGGACTGGCGAACACCGGGGAGCTGTTTTTT
cdr3_aa: CASRSGLANTGELFF

v_call: TRBV5-1
clone_size: -
d_call: TRBD1
j_call: TRBJ2-7
cdr3_nt: TGCGCCAGCAGCTCACAGACAGGGGAGGACTACGAGCAGTACTTC
cdr3_aa: CASSSQTGEDYEQYF

v_call: TRBV19
clone_size: few
d_call: TRBD2
j_call: TRBJ2-1
cdr3_nt: TGTGCCAGTAGTACCCCGGGACTAGCGGTCTACAATGAGCAGTTCTTC
cdr3_aa: CASSTPGLAVYNEQFF

v_call: TRBV28
clone_size: -
d_call: TRBD1
j_call: TRBJ2-7
cdr3_nt: TGTGCCAGCAGAACAGGGGGCCGGTCCTACGAGCAGTACTTC
cdr3_aa: CASRTGGRSYEQYF

v_call: TRBV20-1
clone_size: few
d_call: -
j_call: TRBJ2-5
cdr3_nt: TGCAGTGCTAGAGATTTCCAGCGGCAAGAGACCCAGTACTTC
cdr3_aa: CSARDFQRQETQYF

v_call: TRBV28
clone_size: many
d_call: -
j_call: TRBJ1-2
cdr3_nt: TGTGCCAGCAGTTCCCCGACACTGAACTGGGGCTATGGCTACACCTTC
cdr3_aa: CASSSPTLNWGYGYTF

v_call: TRBV20-1
clone_size: few
d_call: TRBD2
j_call: TRBJ2-3
cdr3_nt: TGCAGTGAGACTAGCGGAGCTTCTACAGATACGCAGTATTTT
cdr3_aa: CSETSGASTDTQYF

v_call: TRBV11-2
clone_size: many
d_call: TRBD2
j_call: TRBJ2-7
cdr3_nt: TGTGCCAGCACCGAGATAGGGCTAGCGGGAGAGTACGAGCAGTACTTC
cdr3_aa: CASTEIGLAGEYEQYF

v_call: TRBV5-1
clone_size: many
d_call: -
j_call: TRBJ1-1
cdr3_nt: TGCGCCAGCAGCTTGGATCAGGCCGAAGCTTTCTTT
cdr3_aa: CASSLDQAEAFF

v_call: TRBV12-3/TRBV12-4
clone_size: few
d_call: -
j_call: TRBJ2-2
cdr3_nt: -
cdr3_aa: CASSLWPGEANTGELFFF

v_call: TRBV25-1
clone_size: few
d_call: -
j_call: TRBJ2-5
cdr3_nt: TGTGCCAGCAGTGACGGCAGGGCATTACAAGAGACCCAGTACTTC
cdr3_aa: CASSDGRALQETQYF

v_call: TRBV21-1
clone_size: -
d_call: -
j_call: TRBJ1-6
cdr3_nt: TGTGCCAGCAGCAAAGATAATTCACCCCTCCACTTT
cdr3_aa: CASSKDNSPLHF

v_call: TRBV6-1
clone_size: -
d_call: TRBD1
j_call: TRBJ1-1
cdr3_nt: TGTGCCAGCAGTGCTCAAGGGACAGGGGACACTGAAGCTTTCTTT
cdr3_aa: CASSAQGTGDTEAFF

v_call: TRBV12-3/TRBV12-4
clone_size: few
d_call: -
j_call: TRBJ2-1
cdr3_nt: TGTGCCACCCACCGTGGAGAGGGAAGCTACAATGAGCAGTTCTTC
cdr3_aa: CATHRGEGSYNEQFF

v_call: TRBV4-1
clone_size: -
d_call: TRBD1
j_call: TRBJ2-1
cdr3_nt: TGCGCCAGCAGCCCCGGACAGGGCAGCTCCTACAATGAGCAGTTCTTC
cdr3_aa: CASSPGQGSSYNEQFF

v_call: TRBV6-2/TRBV6-3
clone_size: -
d_call: -
j_call: TRBJ2-7
cdr3_nt: TGTGCCAGCAGCCCCAGACCACCGGCGCGGTACTACGAGCAGTACTTC
cdr3_aa: CASSPRPPARYYEQYF

v_call: TRBV7-9
clone_size: -
d_call: TRBD2
j_call: TRBJ2-2
cdr3_nt: TGTGCCAGCAGCTTAGAGGGTAGCGGGGTCTTCACCGGGGAGCTGTTTTTT
cdr3_aa: CASSLEGSGVFTGELFF

v_call: TRBV5-1
clone_size: many
d_call: TRBD1
j_call: TRBJ2-5
cdr3_nt: TGTGCCAGCAGTTTGGGGACAGGGGGCGGGGAGACCCAGTACTTC
cdr3_aa: CASSLGTGGGETQYF

v_call: TRBV5-1
clone_size: -
d_call: -
j_call: TRBJ2-3
cdr3_nt: TGCGCCAGCAGCCCCCAACCCCAGGAGGGAAATACGCAGTATTTT
cdr3_aa: CASSPQPQEGNTQYF

v_call: TRBV10-3
clone_size: -
d_call: -
j_call: TRBJ2-5
cdr3_nt: TGTGCCATCAGTGACAGGGGCCAAGAGACCCAGTACTTC
cdr3_aa: CAISDRGQETQYF

v_call: TRBV7-8
clone_size: -
d_call: TRBD1
j_call: TRBJ2-4
cdr3_nt: TGTGCCAGCAGCGCCACGGGACAGGTTTTCCAGTACTTC
cdr3_aa: CASSATGQVFQYF

v_call: TRBV6-5
clone_size: few
d_call: -
j_call: TRBJ1-5
cdr3_nt: TGTGCCAGCAGTTCGGGAGGAGGGAAAGGCCAGCCCCAGCATTTT
cdr3_aa: CASSSGGGKGQPQHF